These 21 T cell receptor beta chains share one sample of origin, sequenced in a study of shared clonotypes between healthy human individuals. Sequencing was performed with immunoSEQ multiplex PCR; in TCRdb, only in-frame clones are kept and a portion is missing. The sample holds about 670,000 clones, about two thirds seen once. The sequenced sample was memory CD4+ T cells sorted from blood. Subset indicated: CD45RA-negative fraction. These receptors were taken from a woman under 40 in good health.

The rearrangement links TRBV29-1 to TRBJ2-1, with TRBD2 matching 16 bases. CDR3 length equals 15 residues. The V segment lost 6 bases and the J segment 8 bases; nucleotides outside the gene matches: 7. The germline CDR1 and CDR2 sequences are SQVTM and ANQGSEA. In DNA form, the CDR3 reads TGCAGCGTCCAGCGAGGGACTAGCGGGAGGGATGAGCAGTTCTTC. This sequence encodes CSVQRGTSGRDEQFF.

V gene TRBV6-5 combines with J gene TRBJ1-2; 7 bases are a match to TRBD1. This CDR3 comprises 15 residues. Per the germline V gene, CDR1 is MNHEY and CDR2 is SVGAGI. V lost 7 bases, J lost 4 bases, and 12 bases stayed unmatched. The CDR3 protein is CASTSPRDRPYGYTF. CDR3 DNA: TGTGCCAGCACCTCCCCCCGGGACAGACCCTATGGCTACACCTTC.

The J gene is TRBJ2-7, the V gene TRBV19, with D unclear. The germline gives CDR1 LNHDA, CDR2 SQIVND (reference sequence). Trimming took 7 bases from V and 6 from J, leaving 16 bases between them. This CDR3 has 13 amino acids. This chain's CDR3 is CASTTMPPGEQYF. In DNA form, the CDR3 reads TGTGCCAGTACGACCATGCCCCCGGGCGAGCAGTACTTC. The whole variable domain, filled in from reference TRBV19 and TRBJ2-7, reads DGGITQSPKYLFRKEGQNVTLSCEQNLNHDAMYWYRQDPGQGLRLIYYSQIVNDFQKGDIAEGYSVSREKKESFPLTVTSAQKNPTAFYLCASTTMPPGEQYFGPGTRLTVT.

This clone appeared many times. This chain uses TRBV10-1 with TRBJ2-1, with 14 nucleotides matching TRBD2. The CDR3 length is 17 residues. CDR1 WNHNN and CDR2 SYGVQD come from the germline V gene (reference sequence). The V and J ends lost 1 base and 9 bases, in that order; junction bases with no gene match: 8. The CDR3 DNA reads TGCGCCAGCAGTGAGTATGTCGGGACTAGCGGGAGTAGTGAGCAGTTCTTC. Amino acid sequence: CASSEYVGTSGSSEQFF.

The J gene is TRBJ2-7, the V gene TRBV5-1; 8 bases line up with TRBD1. After removal of 0 bases from V and 3 bases from J, the junction contained 5 bases not matched to a gene. This CDR3 has 15 amino acids. Germline CDR1 and CDR2: SGHRS and YFSETQ. For the CDR3, the DNA is TGCGCCAGCAGCTTGGCCGGGACAGGCAACTACGAGCAGTACTTC. It translates to CASSLAGTGNYEQYF. Drawing the rest from reference TRBV5-1 and TRBJ2-7, the complete variable domain is KAGVTQTPRYLIKTRGQQVTLSCSPISGHRSVSWYQQTPGQGLQFLFEYFSETQRNKGNFPGRFSGRQFSNSRSEMNVSTLELGDSALYLCASSLAGTGNYEQYFGPGTRLTVT.

On this clone itself: The identical CDR3 is also encoded by other nucleotide sequences in the sample. V usage is TRBV4-2 and J usage is TRBJ1-6; D call uncertain. V was shortened by 0 bases and J by 5 bases, with 5 bases between the two germline ends. The CDR3 consists of 14 residues. Germline loops: CDR1 LGHNA, CDR2 YNFKEQ. The CDR3 nucleotides are TGTGCCAGCAGCCAAGATTTAAATAATTCACCCCTCCACTTT. Translated, it gives CASSQDLNNSPLHF.

The sample holds one count of this clone. Other DNA sequences of this sample code for an identical CDR3. The chain is built from TRBV27 and TRBJ1-2, with D possibly being TRBD1 (6 bases). CDR3 length: 14 residues. Germline-derived CDR1 and CDR2 are MNHEY and SMNVEV (reference sequence). Trimming removed 3 bases from V and 2 bases from J, with 10 bases in between. CDR3 sequence reads: CASSLSQGNYGYTF. The CDR3, as DNA: TGTGCCAGCAGTTTGTCCCAGGGGAACTATGGCTACACCTTC.

The chain has TRBV5-1 and TRBJ2-5; TRBD1 might be the D (7 bases). The CDR3 length is 14 residues. The germline V gene encodes CDR1 SGHRS and CDR2 YFSETQ. The V gene lost 6 bases and the J gene lost 5 bases, with 17 bases spanning the gap. The CDR3 bases are TGCGCCAGCAACCCCTCAGGGGGGAGTGAGACCCAGTACTTC. This gives the protein CASNPSGGSETQYF.

The chain combines TRBV7-3 with TRBJ1-1, with unresolved D. CDR3 size: 14 residues. In germline, CDR1 is SGHTA, CDR2 FQGTGA. Between the trimmed V and J ends, which lost 2 bases and 6 bases, there was a span of 13 bases. DNA for the CDR3: TGTGCCAGCAGCTTAGGGATGGGGTCTTCTGAAGCTTTCTTT. This gives the protein CASSLGMGSSEAFF.

The genes are TRBV7-2 and TRBJ1-5; D perhaps matches TRBD1 (5 bases). This CDR3 contains 15 residues. Trimming stripped 1 base from V and 0 bases from J, with 7 bases between. CDR1 is SGHTA and CDR2 is FQGNSA in the germline V gene. The CDR3 spells CASSLGGGSNQPQHF. The CDR3 DNA sequence: TGTGCCAGCAGCTTAGGCGGGGGTAGCAATCAGCCCCAGCATTTT.

V usage is TRBV28 and J usage is TRBJ2-7; 9 nucleotides agree with TRBD2. The CDR3 runs to 14 residues. The V gene end was trimmed by 5 bases and the J gene end by 5 bases; junction bases not matched to a gene: 7. Germline V gene lookup returns CDR1 MDHEN and CDR2 SYDVKM. The CDR3 DNA sequence: TGTGCCAGCAGTCGCGGGAGGGCCCCGAACGAGCAGTACTTC. Its translation: CASSRGRAPNEQYF.

Concerning this clone: Given a much more abundant clone one base away, this may be a read error. Different DNA sequences within this sample yield the same CDR3. This rearrangement joins TRBV19 to TRBJ2-3; 12 bases line up with TRBD2. Trimming cost V 8 bases and J 2 bases; bases outside gene matches: 2. The CDR3 has 14 amino acids. Germline values: CDR1 LNHDA, CDR2 SQIVND (reference sequence). CDR3: CASRTSGTTDTQYF. CDR3 DNA sequence: TGTGCCAGTCGGACTAGCGGGACCACAGATACGCAGTATTTT.

This chain connects TRBV25-1 to TRBJ2-1, with D perhaps given as TRBD1 or TRBD2 (5 bases each). Trimming shortened V by 3 bases and J by 15 bases, and 21 bases separated the two germline ends. The germline gives CDR1 MGHDK, CDR2 SYGVNS. The CDR3 has 14 residues. DNA for the CDR3: TGTGCCAGCAGTGAGAATCGTGGGGCGGGCGAACGGTTCTTC. This encodes CASSENRGAGERFF. The variable domain in full, with the rest retrieved from reference TRBV25-1 and TRBJ2-1, is EADIYQTPRYLVIGTGKKITLECSQTMGHDKMYWYQQDPGMELHLIHYSYGVNSTEKGDLSSESTVSRIRTEHFPLTLESARPSHTSQYLCASSENRGAGERFFGPGTRLTVL.

The V gene is TRBV6-1, the J gene TRBJ2-5, with D maybe TRBD2 (6 bases). Trimming took 3 bases from V and 5 from J, leaving 16 bases between them. This CDR3 spans 15 amino acids. Looked up from germline, CDR1 is MNHNS and CDR2 is SASEGT. The CDR3 nucleotides are TGTGCCAGCAGTGATTGGGGTGGGAGGTTGGAGACCCAGTACTTC. Residues: CASSDWGGRLETQYF.

This clone was detected ten times or more. The chain recombines TRBV2 with TRBJ2-7; TRBD1 might be the D (9 bases). Germline V gene data show CDR1 as SNHLY and CDR2 as FYNNEI. V dropped 8 bases and J dropped 4 bases, with 18 bases sitting between them. There are 14 residues in the CDR3. DNA of the CDR3: TGTGCCAGCGGTAGCGGGACAGGGTGGTACGAGCAGTACTTC. Encoded protein: CASGSGTGWYEQYF.

This clone was counted only a few times. The chain uses TRBV25-1 and TRBJ1-5, with a tentative D call TRBD1 (6 bases). The germline V gene has CDR1 MGHDK and CDR2 SYGVNS. This CDR3 comprises 16 residues. Trimming left V 3 bases short and J 3 bases short, with 15 bases between. CDR3 loop: CASSDDRDTLNQPQHF. In DNA, the CDR3 is TGTGCCAGCAGTGACGATCGGGACACCCTCAATCAGCCCCAGCATTTT.

This sequence joins TRBV19 and TRBJ1-5; TRBD1 might be the D (6 bases). CDR3 size: 15 residues. The V end was cut by 1 base, the J end by 4 bases, with 11 bases between. CDR1 is LNHDA, CDR2 SQIVND, per germline (reference sequence). The CDR3 loop reads CASSIGWDTNQPQHF. The CDR3 nucleotides are TGTGCCAGTAGTATAGGTTGGGACACAAATCAGCCCCAGCATTTT.

This chain joins TRBV5-1 and TRBJ2-7; D unresolved. Germline V lookup: CDR1 SGHRS, CDR2 YFSETQ. CDR3 size: 11 residues. Trimming took off 5 bases at V and 3 bases at J, with 6 bases between the two ends. In nucleotides, the CDR3 is TGCGCCAGCAGGCTAAGCTACGAGCAGTACTTC. Its translation is CASRLSYEQYF.

The J gene is TRBJ2-1, the V gene TRBV28; 8 bases line up with TRBD2. Trimming took 6 bases from V and 8 from J; bases not matched to a gene: 9. The CDR3 spans 14 residues. Germline values: CDR1 MDHEN, CDR2 SYDVKM. CDR3 loop: CASRTTSGGYEQFF. The CDR3 bases are TGTGCCAGCAGGACAACTAGCGGTGGGTATGAGCAGTTCTTC.

The chain has TRBV7-2 and TRBJ1-3; D may be TRBD1 (5 bases). CDR3 length: 14 residues. CDR1 SGHTA and CDR2 FQGNSA come from the germline V gene. Trimming stripped 6 bases from V and 4 bases from J, with 13 bases between. The CDR3 here is CASRPSGQGNTIYF. The CDR3 region has the DNA TGTGCCAGCAGACCTTCGGGGCAAGGAAACACCATATATTTT.

This clone was detected once. The chain uses TRBV13 and TRBJ2-2, with 7 nucleotides matching TRBD2. Germline V gene data show CDR1 as PRHDT and CDR2 as FYEKMQ (reference sequence). This CDR3 spans 17 amino acids. V gave up 0 bases and J gave up 8 bases; unmatched junction bases: 12. The chain's CDR3 is CASSLGLMWLAAGELFF. The CDR3 DNA follows: TGTGCCAGCAGCTTAGGCCTAATGTGGCTAGCGGCGGGGGAGCTGTTTTTT.